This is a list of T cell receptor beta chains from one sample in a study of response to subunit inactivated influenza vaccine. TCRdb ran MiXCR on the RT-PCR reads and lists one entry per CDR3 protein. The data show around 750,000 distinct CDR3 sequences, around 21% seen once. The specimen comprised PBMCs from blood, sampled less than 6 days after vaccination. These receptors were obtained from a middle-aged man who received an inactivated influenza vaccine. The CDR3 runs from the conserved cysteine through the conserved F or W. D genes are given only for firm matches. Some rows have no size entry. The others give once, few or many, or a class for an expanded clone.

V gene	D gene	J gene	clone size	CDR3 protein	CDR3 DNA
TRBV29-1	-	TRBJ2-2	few	CSVGGMNTGELFF	TGCAGCGTTGGGGGAATGAACACCGGGGAGCTGTTTTTT
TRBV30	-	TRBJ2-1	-	CAWSRRGGGYNEQFF	TGTGCCTGGAGTAGGAGGGGGGGGGGCTACAATGAGCAGTTCTTC
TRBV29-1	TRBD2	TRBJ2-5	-	CSVEYAGGGDETQYF	TGCAGCGTTGAGTACGCGGGGGGGGGAGACGAGACCCAGTACTTC
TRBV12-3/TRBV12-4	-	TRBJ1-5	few	CASSFSRGGGASNQPQHF	TGTGCCAGTAGTTTCTCTAGGGGTGGAGGGGCCAGCAATCAGCCCCAGCATTTT
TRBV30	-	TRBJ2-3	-	CAWNRQGTDTQYF	TGTGCCTGGAACAGACAGGGCACAGATACGCAGTATTTT
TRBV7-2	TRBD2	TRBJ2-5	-	CASSLSKAGGQETQYF	TGTGCCAGCAGCTTGTCTAAAGCGGGGGGCCAAGAGACCCAGTACTTC
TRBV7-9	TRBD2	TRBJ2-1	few	CASSLTAGGSNEQFF	TGTGCCAGCAGCCTTACGGCGGGAGGGTCTAATGAGCAGTTCTTC
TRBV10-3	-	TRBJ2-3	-	CAIAADTDTQYF	TGTGCCATTGCGGCAGACACAGATACGCAGTATTTT
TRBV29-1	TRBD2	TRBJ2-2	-	CSAEGLTNTGELFF	TGCAGCGCCGAGGGACTAACGAACACCGGGGAGCTGTTTTTT
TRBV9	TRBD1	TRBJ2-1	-	CASSADRGLWIEQFF	TGTGCCAGCAGCGCGGACAGGGGGCTATGGATTGAGCAGTTCTTC
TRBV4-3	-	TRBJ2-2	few	CASSQDLSAGELFF	TGCGCCAGCAGCCAAGATCTTTCTGCCGGGGAGCTGTTTTTT
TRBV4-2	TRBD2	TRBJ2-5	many	CASSQEFSGGETQYF	TGTGCCAGCAGCCAAGAATTCTCGGGAGGAGAGACCCAGTACTTC
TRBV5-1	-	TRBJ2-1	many	CASSLEGQGGNNEQFF	TGCGCCAGCAGCTTGGAGGGGCAGGGTGGAAACAATGAGCAGTTCTTC
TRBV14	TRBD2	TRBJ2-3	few	CASSQDTSWTSDRAIDTQYF	TGTGCCAGCAGCCAAGATACATCCTGGACTAGCGACCGGGCGATAGATACGCAGTATTTT
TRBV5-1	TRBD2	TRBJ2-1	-	CASRPGTSGYNEHFF	TGCGCCAGCAGGCCCGGGACTAGCGGGTACAATGAGCACTTCTTC
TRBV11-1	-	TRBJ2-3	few	CASSFQVVDTQYF	TGTGCCAGCAGCTTTCAGGTAGTTGATACGCAGTATTTT
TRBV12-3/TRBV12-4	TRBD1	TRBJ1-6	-	CASSLGRGSLHF	TGTGCCAGCAGTTTGGGCAGGGGGTCCCTCCACTTT
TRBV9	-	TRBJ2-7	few	CASSVGRGSSYEQYF	TGTGCCAGCAGCGTAGGCCGTGGGAGCTCCTACGAGCAGTACTTC
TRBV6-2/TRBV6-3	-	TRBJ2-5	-	CASSPYFEETQYF	TGTGCCAGCAGCCCTTACTTTGAAGAGACCCAGTACTTC
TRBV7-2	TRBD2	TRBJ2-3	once	CASMETGTSGTDTQYF	TGTGCCAGCATGGAAACCGGGACTAGCGGCACAGATACGCAGTATTTT
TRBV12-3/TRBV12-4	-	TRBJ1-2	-	CASSFFRGPYGYTF	TGTGCCAGCAGTTTTTTCCGGGGGCCCTATGGCTACACCTTC
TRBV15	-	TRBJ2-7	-	CATSRVGKGRFYEQYF	TGTGCCACCAGCAGGGTCGGTAAGGGGAGGTTCTACGAGCAGTACTTC
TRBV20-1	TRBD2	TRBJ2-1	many	CSARDRRLAGNEQFF	TGCAGTGCTAGAGATAGGAGACTAGCGGGTAATGAGCAGTTCTTC
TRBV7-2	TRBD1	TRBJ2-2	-	CASSLVDRGRTGELFF	TGTGCCAGCAGCTTAGTCGACAGGGGGCGGACCGGGGAGCTGTTTTTT
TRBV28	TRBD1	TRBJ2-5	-	CASRPTGAFETQYF	TGTGCCAGCAGACCGACAGGGGCGTTTGAGACCCAGTACTTC
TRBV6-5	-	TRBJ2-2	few	CASSYSGLGDTTGELFF	TGTGCCAGCAGTTACTCAGGCCTAGGGGACACCACCGGGGAGCTGTTTTTT
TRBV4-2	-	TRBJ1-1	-	CASSQDTRENTEAFF	TGTGCCAGCAGCCAAGATACGAGAGAGAACACTGAAGCTTTCTTT
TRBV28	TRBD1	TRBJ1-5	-	CASSQTGGFNQPQHF	TGTGCCAGCAGCCAAACAGGGGGCTTTAATCAGCCCCAGCATTTT
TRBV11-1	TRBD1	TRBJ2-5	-	CASSVIQGMGETQYF	TGTGCCAGCAGCGTAATACAGGGGATGGGAGAGACCCAGTACTTC
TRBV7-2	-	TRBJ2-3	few	CASSRPSTTDTQYF	TGTGCCAGCAGCCGACCGTCAACGACAGATACGCAGTATTTT
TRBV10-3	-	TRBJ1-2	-	CAISGRANYGYTF	TGTGCCATCAGTGGAAGAGCTAACTATGGCTACACCTTC
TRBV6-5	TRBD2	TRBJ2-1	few	CASSYSASGKYGEQFF	TGTGCCAGCAGTTACTCGGCTAGCGGGAAGTACGGTGAGCAGTTCTTC
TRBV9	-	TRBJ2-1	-	CASSPSGEDYNEQFF	TGTGCCAGCAGCCCCTCCGGGGAGGATTACAATGAGCAGTTCTTC
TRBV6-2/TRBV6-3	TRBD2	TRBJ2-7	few	CASRRETSGIEQYF	TGTGCCAGCAGGAGAGAGACTAGCGGCATCGAGCAGTACTTC
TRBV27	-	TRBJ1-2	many	CASSLRGANYGYTF	TGTGCCAGCAGTTTACGGGGAGCAAACTATGGCTACACCTTC
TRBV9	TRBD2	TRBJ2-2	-	CASSVGGEGNTGELFF	TGTGCCAGCAGCGTAGGCGGGGAGGGGAACACCGGGGAGCTGTTTTTT
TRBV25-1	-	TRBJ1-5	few	CASSGSARNQPQHF	TGTGCCAGCAGCGGGTCAGCTCGCAATCAGCCCCAGCATTTT
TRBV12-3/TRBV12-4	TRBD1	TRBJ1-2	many	CASSRQGYGYTF	TGTGCCAGCAGCCGACAGGGTTATGGCTACACCTTC
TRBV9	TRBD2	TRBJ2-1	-	CASSVSSGTINEQFF	TGTGCCAGCAGCGTATCCAGCGGGACGATCAATGAGCAGTTCTTC
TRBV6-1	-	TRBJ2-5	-	CASSSPGNLKTQYF	TGTGCCAGCAGCTCCCCGGGGAACCTAAAGACCCAGTACTTC
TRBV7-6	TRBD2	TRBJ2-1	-	CASSLEASGNEQFF	TGTGCCAGCAGCCTAGAGGCTAGCGGCAATGAGCAGTTCTTC
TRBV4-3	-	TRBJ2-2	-	CASSRTEVDTGELFF	TGCGCCAGCAGCCGTACAGAAGTTGACACCGGGGAGCTGTTTTTT